A selection of T cell receptor beta chains follows, all from one sample in a study of T cell repertoires in cytomegalovirus infection. TCRdb independently ran MiXCR on the reads; one entry per CDR3 protein. The table has about 490,000 distinct CDR3 sequences, approximately 16% seen once. The sequencing input was CD8+ T cells from PBMCs. The origin of the receptors is a human donor in good health (CMV status not recorded). Some clones in this sample may be carry-over from other donors' samples. Both conserved end residues are part of each CDR3. Fields, in order: D gene, clone size, J gene, V gene, CDR3 length, CDR3 protein, CDR3 DNA. D genes are given only for firm matches. The size field is filled for only some rows; it gives once, few, many or a size class.

TRBD2	NA	TRBJ2-2	TRBV19	16	CASSTAGGLDGGELFF	TGTGCCAGTAGTACCGCGGGGGGGCTGGACGGCGGGGAGCTGTTTTTT
TRBD1	many	TRBJ2-5	TRBV11-2	14	CASSWDREQETQYF	TGTGCCAGCAGCTGGGACAGGGAACAAGAGACCCAGTACTTC
NA	NA	TRBJ1-6	TRBV10-3	18	CAISTGLTNPDYNSPLHF	TGTGCCATCAGTACTGGATTGACGAATCCGGACTATAATTCACCCCTCCACTTT
NA	few	TRBJ1-2	TRBV12-5	15	CASAPNRPYNYGYTF	TGTGCTAGTGCCCCGAACAGGCCCTATAACTATGGCTACACCTTC
TRBD1	NA	TRBJ1-6	TRBV13	15	CASSSRDRGLSPLHF	TGTGCCAGCAGCTCACGGGACAGGGGGCTGTCACCCCTCCACTTT
TRBD1	NA	TRBJ1-6	TRBV6-5	14	CASSYRTGNSHLHF	TGTGCCAGCAGTTACAGGACAGGGAATTCACACCTCCACTTT
NA	NA	TRBJ2-7	TRBV6-5	16	CASSYSVRNYVYEQYF	TGTGCCAGCAGTTACTCGGTCCGAAACTATGTGTACGAGCAGTACTTC
NA	NA	TRBJ2-7	TRBV7-4	15	CASSLIIGGSYEQYF	TGTGCCAGCAGCTTAATCATCGGAGGGTCCTACGAGCAGTACTTC
NA	NA	TRBJ2-1	TRBV19	13	CASSDRWGDEQFF	TGTGCCAGTTCGGATCGGTGGGGGGATGAGCAGTTCTTC
NA	NA	TRBJ1-4	TRBV7-9	13	CASNDGVMEKLFF	TGTGCCAGCAATGACGGGGTAATGGAAAAACTGTTTTTT
TRBD1	many	TRBJ2-7	TRBV7-2	17	CASSHALGTEASYEQYF	TGTGCCAGCAGCCACGCCCTGGGGACAGAGGCCTCCTACGAGCAGTACTTC
NA	NA	TRBJ1-1	TRBV7-8	14	CASSSGRRKTEAFF	TGTGCAAGCAGCTCGGGGCGACGGAAAACTGAAGCTTTCTTT
TRBD2	NA	TRBJ2-2	TRBV6-1	15	CASSGRVADTGELFF	TGTGCCAGCAGCGGGAGGGTGGCGGACACCGGGGAGCTGTTTTTT
NA	few	TRBJ1-2	TRBV10-2	13	CASSAGRSANYTF	TGCGCCAGCAGTGCGGGACGGTCCGCTAACTACACCTTC
TRBD1	few	TRBJ1-2	TRBV28	15	CASRDPGQVFYGYTF	TGTGCCAGCAGAGATCCGGGACAGGTCTTCTATGGCTACACCTTC
NA	few	TRBJ2-2	TRBV12-3/TRBV12-4	13	CASSQTGSGELFF	TGTGCCAGCAGTCAAACAGGGTCCGGGGAGCTGTTTTTT
TRBD1	NA	TRBJ2-7	TRBV19	11	CATRLGGEQYF	TGTGCCACAAGGCTAGGGGGCGAACAGTACTTC
TRBD2	few	TRBJ2-1	TRBV29-1	15	CSVPSGRAPYNEQFF	TGCAGCGTCCCTAGCGGGAGAGCCCCCTACAATGAGCAGTTCTTC
NA	NA	TRBJ2-1	TRBV4-1	16	CASSPGPSDGYDEQFF	TGCGCCAGCAGCCCCGGCCCTAGCGATGGCTACGATGAGCAGTTCTTC
NA	few	TRBJ2-2	TRBV5-5	15	CASSLRVIDTGELFF	TGTGCCAGCAGCTTGCGGGTAATCGACACCGGGGAGCTGTTTTTT
TRBD1	NA	TRBJ2-7	TRBV27	15	CASSLRTGETYEQYF	TGTGCCAGCAGTTTAAGGACAGGGGAAACCTACGAGCAGTACTTC
NA	many	TRBJ1-2	TRBV28	14	CASSLSLSAYGYTF	TGTGCCAGCAGTTTAAGCCTCTCCGCATACGGCTACACCTTC
NA	NA	TRBJ2-3	TRBV27	12	CASSFGAETQYF	TGTGCCAGCAGTTTCGGAGCAGAGACGCAGTATTTT
TRBD2	NA	TRBJ2-5	TRBV2	16	CASTSGRAFLRETQYF	TGTGCCAGCACTAGCGGGAGGGCCTTCCTCCGAGAGACCCAGTACTTC
TRBD1	NA	TRBJ2-7	TRBV18	15	CASSPPGQRTYEQYF	TGTGCCAGCTCACCCCCGGGACAGAGAACCTACGAGCAGTACTTC
NA	few	TRBJ2-2	TRBV28	17	CASSLFYLGPNTGELFF	TGTGCCAGCAGTTTATTCTACCTAGGACCGAACACCGGGGAGCTGTTTTTT
NA	many	TRBJ1-2	TRBV20-1	9	CSAKSGYTF	TGCAGTGCTAAAAGTGGCTACACCTTC
TRBD2	many	TRBJ2-2	TRBV6-1	18	CASSELAGGEGYGGELFF	TGTGCCAGCAGTGAGCTAGCGGGAGGAGAGGGGTACGGCGGGGAGCTGTTTTTT
TRBD1	few	TRBJ2-7	TRBV20-1	13	CSARVQGAREQYF	TGCAGTGCTCGCGTACAGGGGGCTCGAGAGCAGTACTTC
TRBD1	many	TRBJ2-1	TRBV6-4	15	CASSDPGQGYNEQFF	TGTGCCAGCAGTGACCCGGGACAGGGCTACAATGAGCAGTTCTTC
NA	once	TRBJ2-7	TRBV20-1	15	CSARIGQALSYEQYF	TGCAGTGCTAGAATCGGGCAGGCCCTCTCCTACGAGCAGTACTTC
NA	NA	TRBJ2-7	TRBV12-3/TRBV12-4	14	CASSFGGYRYEQYF	TGTGCCAGCAGTTTTGGGGGCTACCGCTACGAGCAGTACTTC
NA	few	TRBJ1-5	TRBV19	15	CASSITSGVNQPQHF	TGTGCCAGTAGTATAACTTCAGGGGTAAATCAGCCCCAGCATTTT
NA	many	TRBJ2-5	TRBV7-2	13	CASSLTTGRTQYF	TGTGCCAGCAGTTTGACAACAGGACGGACCCAGTACTTC
NA	NA	TRBJ2-1	TRBV30	11	CALLSYNEQFF	TGTGCCTTGCTTAGTTACAATGAGCAGTTCTTC
NA	NA	TRBJ1-2	TRBV14	14	CASSEVSGGGGYTF	TGTGCCAGCAGTGAAGTCTCGGGCGGAGGGGGCTACACCTTC
NA	few	TRBJ1-2	TRBV19	12	CASREGSHGYTF	TGTGCCAGTAGGGAGGGATCCCATGGCTACACCTTC
TRBD1	many	TRBJ1-5	TRBV7-8	14	CASRGQGSLQPQHF	TGTGCCAGCCGAGGACAGGGAAGTCTGCAGCCCCAGCATTTT
TRBD2	many	TRBJ2-3	TRBV10-3	15	CATVGTSGNTDTQYF	TGTGCCACCGTCGGGACTAGCGGGAACACAGATACGCAGTATTTT
NA	NA	TRBJ2-3	TRBV10-3	15	CAISEVAPSTDTQYF	TGTGCCATCAGTGAGGTAGCCCCGAGCACAGATACGCAGTATTTT
TRBD1	many	TRBJ2-7	TRBV7-3	14	CASSTGQGSDEQYF	TGTGCCAGCAGCACCGGACAGGGTTCCGACGAGCAGTACTTC
TRBD1	NA	TRBJ1-1	TRBV5-5	16	CASSRDRELLDTEAFF	TGTGCCAGCAGCCGGGACAGGGAACTCTTGGACACTGAAGCTTTCTTT
TRBD1	many	TRBJ2-2	TRBV7-9	16	CASSLGGTENTGELFF	TGTGCCAGCAGCTTAGGAGGGACAGAGAACACCGGGGAGCTGTTTTTT
NA	many	TRBJ2-1	TRBV12-3/TRBV12-4	14	CASSLTGSNNEQFF	TGTGCCAGCAGTTTAACAGGGTCTAACAATGAGCAGTTCTTC
NA	few	TRBJ1-1	TRBV5-1	13	CASSLRLDTEAFF	TGCGCCAGCAGCCTTAGACTCGACACTGAAGCTTTCTTT
NA	few	TRBJ2-3	TRBV9	16	CASSVDGGPSTDTQYF	TGTGCCAGCAGCGTAGATGGCGGGCCCAGCACAGATACGCAGTATTTT
NA	few	TRBJ2-7	TRBV19	14	CASSIEGLVYEQYF	TGTGCCAGTAGTATCGAAGGCTTGGTCTACGAGCAGTACTTC